This entry lists 24 T cell receptor beta chains sequenced from one sample in a study of human T cells and chemical hapten exposure. Sample time point: pre-sensitization, week 0. Treatment indicated: therapeutic diphenylcyclopropenone sensitization with weekly scalp DPC. TCRdb reprocessed the RACE reads with MiXCR, giving one entry per CDR3 protein. The sample holds fewer than 300,000 distinct CDR3 sequences, almost 8% seen once. The sequencing here drew on whole blood, taken in connection with sensitization to the hapten diphenylcyclopropenone (DPC). The origin of the receptors is a man aged 18 to 29 with alopecia areata. Some clones in this sample may be carry-over from other donors' samples.

J is TRBJ1-5 and V is TRBV6-6; D perhaps matches TRBD1 (5 bases). V was pared by 0 bases and J by 2 bases, with 8 bases between. The germline V gene has CDR1 MNHNY and CDR2 SVGAGI (reference sequence). This CDR3 contains 15 residues. The CDR3 reads CASSYSVGGNQPQHF. CDR3 sequence (DNA): TGTGCCAGCAGTTACTCTGTGGGGGGCAATCAGCCCCAGCATTTT.

This clonotype was observed at least ten times. V gene TRBV11-1 combines with J gene TRBJ2-1; 9 positions agree with TRBD2. Germline-derived CDR1 and CDR2 are SGHAT and FQDESV (reference sequence). The CDR3 has 14 residues. The V gene end was trimmed by 3 bases and the J gene end by 7 bases; junction bases not matched to a gene: 4. CDR3 sequence reads: CASSLTSGTNEQFF. DNA of the CDR3: TGTGCCAGCAGCTTGACTAGCGGAACAAATGAGCAGTTCTTC.

This clonotype has more than one count but fewer than ten. The chain has TRBV27 and TRBJ1-6; D gene uncertain. The V gene lost 0 bases and the J gene lost 7 bases, with 19 bases spanning the gap. CDR3 length: 18 residues. Per the germline V gene, CDR1 is MNHEY and CDR2 is SMNVEV (reference sequence). The CDR3 DNA follows: TGTGCCAGCAGTTTATCGGTCAAGGCTATACCTGCAAATTCACCCCTCCACTTT. Translating gives CASSLSVKAIPANSPLHF.

The chain is built from TRBV6-2 or TRBV6-3 and TRBJ2-7, with D perhaps TRBD1 (5 bases). CDR3 length equals 11 residues. Deletions cut 8 bases from V and 2 bases from J, with 7 bases between. Per germline, CDR1 MNHEY and CDR2 SVGEGT. DNA of the CDR3: TGTGCCAGCCAACAGGCCTACGAGCAGTACTTC. It specifies CASQQAYEQYF.

The chain uses TRBV6-5 and TRBJ2-1; TRBD1 aligns across 10 bases. Germline V gives CDR1 MNHEY, CDR2 SVGAGI. This CDR3 contains 15 residues. With V trimmed by 6 bases and J by 4 bases, 6 bases remained unmatched. CDR3 coding DNA: TGTGCCAGCAGGCAGACAGGGGGCGCTTACAATGAGCAGTTCTTC. Translated, it gives CASRQTGGAYNEQFF.

In DNA form, the CDR3 reads TGTGCCAGCAGCGGGGTTAATAGCAATCAGCCCCAGCATTTT. Translated, it gives CASSGVNSNQPQHF. The rearrangement uses TRBV12-3 or TRBV12-4 and TRBJ1-5; D is undetermined. Trimming took 6 bases from V and 0 from J, leaving 9 bases between them. The CDR3 is 14 residues long.

Many counts were recorded for this clonotype. The chain links TRBV4-3 to TRBJ2-1, with D hard to call. Germline V CDR1 and CDR2: LGHNA, YSLEER. The CDR3 consists of 14 residues. V lost 4 bases, J lost 0 bases, and 7 bases lay in between. The CDR3 sequence is CASSPRSSYNEQFF. CDR3 coding DNA: TGCGCCAGCAGCCCCAGATCCTCCTACAATGAGCAGTTCTTC.

This clonotype was seen at least ten times. V is TRBV7-2 and J is TRBJ2-3; the D gene is possibly TRBD1 (5 bases). Trimming removed 2 bases at V and 1 base at J, with 13 bases between. The CDR3 is made up of 16 amino acids. Germline V gives CDR1 SGHTA, CDR2 FQGNSA. CDR3 bases: TGTGCCAGCAGCTTAAAAACAGGATCGGGCACAGATACGCAGTATTTT. It codes for CASSLKTGSGTDTQYF.

In its sample, this clonotype was seen many times. The gene calls are TRBV5-4 and TRBJ2-2; D gene unclear. V lost 0 bases and J lost 0, with 6 bases in between. In germline, CDR1 is SGHNT, CDR2 YYREEE (reference sequence). This CDR3 is 15 amino acids long. This CDR3 is CASSLGKPNTGELFF. CDR3 DNA: TGTGCCAGCAGCTTGGGGAAGCCGAACACCGGGGAGCTGTTTTTT.

The V call is TRBV12-3 or TRBV12-4, the J call TRBJ1-2; D is unresolved. This CDR3 has 16 amino acids. Trimming shortened V by 3 bases and J by 2 bases, and 16 bases separated the two germline ends. The CDR3 reads CASSLRFRTKNYGYTF. The CDR3 region has the DNA TGTGCCAGCAGTTTGCGTTTCAGGACGAAGAACTATGGCTACACCTTC.

This clonotype turned up a few times. This rearrangement joins TRBV7-9 to TRBJ2-2; 7 positions match TRBD1. The V and J ends lost 5 bases and 6 bases, in that order; junction bases with no gene match: 12. CDR1 is SEHNR and CDR2 is FQNEAQ in the germline V gene (reference sequence). The CDR3 length is 16 residues. This chain's CDR3 is CASSTTTGLTSGELFF. The CDR3 DNA is TGTGCCAGCAGCACTACGACAGGGCTAACCTCCGGGGAGCTGTTTTTT.

This clonotype was observed a handful of times. The genes are TRBV12-5 and TRBJ2-1, with D maybe TRBD1 (6 bases). This CDR3 region has 15 residues. The germline gives CDR1 LGHNT, CDR2 FRNRAP. V lost 5 bases, J lost 6 bases, and 17 bases lay in between. This CDR3 is CASGLQLQGLNEQFF. CDR3 in DNA: TGTGCTAGTGGTCTACAGTTACAGGGTCTCAATGAGCAGTTCTTC.

The rearrangement links TRBV3-1 to TRBJ2-5; 11 nucleotides match TRBD1. The V and J ends lost 3 bases and 5 bases, in that order; junction bases with no gene match: 5. The germline CDR1 and CDR2 sequences are LGHDT and YNNKEL (reference sequence). This CDR3 has 15 residues. The CDR3 sequence is CASSHGTGGGETQYF. The DNA for the CDR3 is TGTGCCAGCAGCCACGGGACAGGGGGAGGGGAGACCCAGTACTTC.

This clonotype came up a few times. This sequence joins TRBV5-1 and TRBJ2-4; D unclear. The CDR3 covers 14 residues. Germline values: CDR1 SGHRS, CDR2 YFSETQ. Trimming removed 4 bases from V and 5 bases from J, with 13 bases in between. The CDR3 region is CASSPAGEENIQYF. For the CDR3, the DNA is TGCGCCAGCAGCCCCGCAGGAGAGGAAAACATTCAGTACTTC. The entire variable domain, with the rest obtained from reference TRBV5-1 and TRBJ2-4, is as follows: KAGVTQTPRYLIKTRGQQVTLSCSPISGHRSVSWYQQTPGQGLQFLFEYFSETQRNKGNFPGRFSGRQFSNSRSEMNVSTLELGDSALYLCASSPAGEENIQYFGAGTRLSVL.

This clonotype was seen more than once but under ten times. The chain employs TRBV29-1 and TRBJ1-1; D may be TRBD1 (6 bases). The CDR3 has 14 amino acids. V was cut by 5 bases and J by 2 bases, with 15 bases left in between. CDR1 and CDR2 from the germline V gene are SQVTM and ANQGSEA. The CDR3 nucleotides are TGCAGCGTTAAAATTGGGGGGGCTAACACTGAAGCTTTCTTT. As protein: CSVKIGGANTEAFF.

This clonotype appeared a few times. The CDR3 is CASSQDAGANTIYF. CDR3 sequence (DNA): TGTGCCAGCAGCCAAGATGCAGGAGCTAACACCATATATTTT. This chain connects TRBV3-1 to TRBJ1-3; D gene unclear. The germline V and J ends were trimmed by 0 bases and 7 bases, with 10 bases remaining between them. The germline gives CDR1 LGHDT, CDR2 YNNKEL (reference sequence). This CDR3 comprises 14 residues.

The chain links TRBV6-5 to TRBJ1-6; D ambiguous. The CDR3 consists of 13 residues. Germline CDR1 is MNHEY and CDR2 is SVGAGI. V gave up 5 bases and J gave up 6 bases, with 8 bases separating them. The CDR3 protein is CASSQQPNSPLHF. The CDR3 DNA reads as TGTGCCAGCAGTCAACAACCTAATTCACCCCTCCACTTT.

This clonotype was detected many times. The chain carries TRBV20-1 and TRBJ2-7; D may correspond to TRBD1 or TRBD2 (5 bases each). The CDR3 is 12 amino acids. The germline CDR1 and CDR2 sequences are DFQATT and SNEGSKA (reference sequence). The germline V and J ends were trimmed by 7 bases and 2 bases, with 12 bases remaining between them. CDR3 in DNA: TGCAGTGGTATTTGGGGGACCTACGAGCAGTACTTC. Amino acid sequence: CSGIWGTYEQYF.

This clonotype was seen more than once but under ten times. The CDR3 DNA sequence: TGTGCCACCAGACAGGAGCTTGGAAACACCATATATTTT. Amino acids: CATRQELGNTIYF. This chain joins TRBV27 and TRBJ1-3; possible D gene TRBD1, 6 bases. The CDR3 covers 13 residues. V was pared by 10 bases and J by 3 bases, with 13 bases between. The V gene's germline CDR1 is MNHEY and CDR2 SMNVEV (reference sequence).

This chain connects TRBV12-3 or TRBV12-4 to TRBJ1-2; the match to TRBD1 covers 7 bases. The length of the CDR3 is 15 residues. With 5 bases clipped from V and 4 bases from J, the junction kept 10 bases outside the gene matches. CDR3 bases: TGTGCCAGCAGTAACAGGGGCCGGGGCAGCTATGGCTACACCTTC. This codes for CASSNRGRGSYGYTF.

This clonotype was detected only a few times. The chain recombines TRBV7-9 with TRBJ1-2, with D unclear. Looked up from germline, CDR1 is SEHNR and CDR2 is FQNEAQ (reference sequence). The CDR3 is 14 residues long. The V and J ends lost 4 bases and 3 bases respectively, with 12 bases between them. CDR3 in amino acids: CASSSDGGDYGYTF. The CDR3, as DNA: TGTGCCAGCAGCTCGGACGGCGGAGACTATGGCTACACCTTC.

This clonotype was picked up many times. This rearrangement joins TRBV5-1 to TRBJ2-3; D gene unclear. Germline lookup yields CDR1 SGHRS and CDR2 YFSETQ. This CDR3 has 16 amino acids. The V end lost 2 bases, the J end lost 0 bases, and 13 bases lay between the germline ends. Here the CDR3 DNA reads TGCGCCAGCAGCTTTTTATCAGCTTCTAGCACAGATACGCAGTATTTT. This translates into CASSFLSASSTDTQYF.

This chain joins TRBV7-6 and TRBJ2-3; D may match TRBD1 or TRBD2 (5 bases each). V was shortened by 1 base and J by 11 bases, with 16 bases between the two germline ends. CDR1 is SGHVS and CDR2 is FNYEAQ in the germline V gene. The CDR3 extends over 14 amino acids. The CDR3 DNA sequence: TGTGCCAGCAGCTTAGGCACCGGGACGGAGGAGCAGTATTTT. It is translated as CASSLGTGTEEQYF.

The CDR3 loop reads CASSHEPTGAGGYGYTF. The CDR3 bases are TGCGCCAGCAGCCACGAGCCGACAGGGGCTGGAGGCTATGGCTACACCTTC. The V gene is TRBV5-1, the J gene TRBJ1-2; 8 bases are shared with TRBD1. This CDR3 contains 17 residues. In germline, CDR1 is SGHRS, CDR2 YFSETQ. The J segment lost 4 bases and the V segment lost 4 bases, leaving 15 bases of the junction unmatched.